The clone carrying this TCR beta chain occurred once. The antigen is not known. From germline, CDR1 is SEHNR and CDR2 FQNEAQ (reference sequence). With 3 bases removed from V and 15 bases from J, the gap between germline ends came to 18 bases. The CDR3 is 13 residues long. The data are from a study of T cell responses to AZD1222 COVID-19 vaccine. Study outcomes and limitations: The CD4 TCRs associated with vaccination extended across spike and predominated at 160-218 and 743-854.

The assay was immunoSEQ multiplex PCR, and TCRdb's table has in-frame clones only and misses some. The sample yields some 86,000 clones, more than 75% seen once. Sample: peripheral blood, taken on day 0 of AZD1222 vaccination. The clonotype was recovered from an adult in good health. This rearrangement joins TRBV7-9 to TRBJ2-1, with D possibly being TRBD2 (6 bases). The CDR3 here is CASSLAGPPFPFF. The CDR3 DNA sequence: TGTGCCAGCAGCTTGGCGGGACCCCCTTTTCCGTTCTTC.